This T cell receptor beta chain is drawn from a study of technical replicates of blood from a handful of donors. The ends were cut back, 2 bases at V and 2 bases at J, with 7 bases in the middle. Germline assignment: CDR1 MNHEY and CDR2 SMNVEV (reference sequence). The CDR3 spans 13 residues. Measured with immunoSEQ multiplex PCR; TCRdb has only the in-frame clones, and not every one. In the table there are tens of thousands of clones, roughly 94% of which are singletons. This receptor was identified in a human donor in good health. This chain links TRBV27 with TRBJ2-7; TRBD1 is a possible D gene (6 bases). Specimen: T cells isolated from PBMCs. The CDR3 nucleotides read TGTGCCAGCAGTTTAAACAGGGCCTACGAGCAGTACTTC. Translation: CASSLNRAYEQYF.